This note documents a single T cell receptor beta chain sequence. Its antigen remains unknown. These data come from a study of cytomegalovirus exposure and HLA in healthy donors. The overall study: Around 200 million T cells yielded approximately 100 million unique TCR beta sequences, as an earlier analysis found. General study results and limits: In an earlier analysis, in some 500 donors, most V segments appeared productive either ~87% or ~30% of the time. The study labeled about 160 TCR beta chains cytomegalovirus-associated.

The trim removed 1 base at V and 1 base at J, leaving 4 bases unmatched. The germline gives CDR1 SGHTS, CDR2 YDEGEE. The CDR3 contains 15 residues. PCR employed 60 Vbeta and 13 Jbeta primers. Some clones are missing from TCRdb's copy, which holds only in-frame ones; the method was immunoSEQ multiplex PCR. Counted here are 85,000 to 110,000 clones, more than 65% occurring once; the ten biggest clones make up around a tenth. The J gene is TRBJ2-7, the V gene TRBV5-8; the match to TRBD2 covers 8 bases. The sample consisted of PBMCs. The sequence was obtained from a woman between 18 and 30 years old in good health and CMV-seropositive. The CDR3 coding sequence is TGTGCCAGCAGCTTGAGTTCGGGAGGGTCCTACGAGCAGTACTTC. Amino acid sequence: CASSLSSGGSYEQYF.